This T cell receptor (beta chain) derives from a study of Graves' ophthalmopathy and Graves' hyperthyroidism. The CDR3 loop spans 13 amino acids. Germline V gene lookup returns CDR1 SGHAT and CDR2 FQNNGV. Study-wide results and limits: Both a roughly 68% sensitivity and an approximately 72% specificity characterized the model's predictions of ophthalmopathy progression.

Ophthalmopathy donors' eye disease showed moderate-to-severe activity, CAS of at least 3, NOSPECS of at least 4 and duration under 3 months. Enrollment excluded any patients with other autoimmune diseases, uncontrolled infections, pregnancy or lactation. Fresh peripheral blood (more than 9.5 ml) yielded the PBMCs. In the case of this clonotype: As yet, its antigen is unknown. A much larger clone differs by one base, so this may be a read error.

Amplification targeted the TCR beta CDR3 regions, with RNA transcripts as the source material. HTBI primers primed a first-round RT-PCR, and a second-round multiplex PCR followed. TCRdb re-derived calls from the multiplex PCR reads in MiXCR, one entry per CDR3 protein. The sample holds 740,000 or so distinct CDR3 sequences, roughly 41% seen once. V usage is TRBV11-2 and J usage is TRBJ1-5; no definite D call. The receptor was isolated from an adult man with Graves' ophthalmopathy. The specimen was peripheral blood. The CDR3 loop is CAGSLGRSQPQHF. The CDR3 DNA reads as TGTGCCGGCAGCTTAGGACGGAGCCAGCCCCAGCATTTT.